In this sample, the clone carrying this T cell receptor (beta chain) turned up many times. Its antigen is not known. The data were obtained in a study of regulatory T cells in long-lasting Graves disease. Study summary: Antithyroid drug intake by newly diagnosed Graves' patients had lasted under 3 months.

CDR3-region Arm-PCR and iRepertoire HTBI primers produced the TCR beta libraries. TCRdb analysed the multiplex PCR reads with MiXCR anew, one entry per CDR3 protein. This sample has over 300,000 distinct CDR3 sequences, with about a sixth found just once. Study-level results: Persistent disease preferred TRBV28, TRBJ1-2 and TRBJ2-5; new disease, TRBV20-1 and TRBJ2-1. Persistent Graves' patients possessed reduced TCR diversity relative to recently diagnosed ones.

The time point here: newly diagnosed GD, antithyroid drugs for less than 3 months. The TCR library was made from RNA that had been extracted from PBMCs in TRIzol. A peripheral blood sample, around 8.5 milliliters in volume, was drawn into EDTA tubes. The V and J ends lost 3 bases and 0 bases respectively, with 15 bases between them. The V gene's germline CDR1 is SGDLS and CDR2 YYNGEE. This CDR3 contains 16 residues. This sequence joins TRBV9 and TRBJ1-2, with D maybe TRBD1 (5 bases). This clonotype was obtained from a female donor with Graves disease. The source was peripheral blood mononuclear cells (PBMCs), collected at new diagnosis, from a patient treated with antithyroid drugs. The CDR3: CASSAGGTEANYGYTF. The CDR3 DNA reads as TGTGCCAGCAGCGCGGGTGGGACTGAAGCTAACTATGGCTACACCTTC. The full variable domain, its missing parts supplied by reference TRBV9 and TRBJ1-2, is DSGVTQTPKHLITATGQRVTLRCSPRSGDLSVYWYQQSLDQGLQFLIQYYNGEERAKGNILERFSAQQFPDLHSELNLSSLELGDSALYFCASSAGGTEANYGYTFGSGTRLTVV.